These 5 T cell receptor beta chains came from one sample sequenced in a study of blood T cell repertoires in COVID-19. Produced via immunoSEQ multiplex PCR; TCRdb's table is partial and in-frame only. The repertoire consists of roughly 350,000 clones, with more than 90% occurring once and the leading ten covering under 20%. What was sequenced was PBMCs or T cells enriched from blood (not recorded which). Receptors originate from a woman aged 25 to 39 who had recovered from COVID-19.

The chain links TRBV7-8 to TRBJ2-5; maybe TRBD2 (5 bases). CDR1 is SGHVS, CDR2 FQNEAQ, per germline. This CDR3 spans 16 amino acids. The V end was cut by 1 base, the J end by 5 bases, with 17 bases between. The CDR3 DNA is TGTGCCAGCAGCTTAGGAGGGCGCGAGCCTTTGGAGACCCAGTACTTC. Amino acid sequence: CASSLGGREPLETQYF.

V and J are TRBV6-1 and TRBJ1-6; the D is unclear. Trimming removed 3 bases at V and 0 bases at J, with 3 bases between. CDR3 size: 14 residues. CDR1 is MNHNS and CDR2 is SASEGT in the germline V gene. This CDR3 reads CASSESSYNSPLHF. The CDR3 DNA reads as TGTGCCAGCAGTGAGAGCTCCTATAATTCACCCCTCCACTTT.

In this sample, this clone turned up once. The chain recombines TRBV19 with TRBJ1-2, with 8 bases fitting TRBD1. CDR1 is LNHDA, CDR2 SQIVND, per germline (reference sequence). This CDR3 contains 17 residues. With 1 base clipped from V and 0 bases from J, the junction kept 7 bases outside the gene matches. The CDR3 spells CASSIARTGRANYGYTF. In nucleotides, the CDR3 is TGTGCCAGTAGTATAGCCCGGACAGGGAGGGCTAACTATGGCTACACCTTC. Full variable domain (missing parts from reference TRBV19 and TRBJ1-2): DGGITQSPKYLFRKEGQNVTLSCEQNLNHDAMYWYRQDPGQGLRLIYYSQIVNDFQKGDIAEGYSVSREKKESFPLTVTSAQKNPTAFYLCASSIARTGRANYGYTFGSGTRLTVV.

V and J are TRBV6-5 and TRBJ2-5; the match to TRBD2 covers 8 bases. The CDR3 loop spans 15 amino acids. J lost 4 bases, V lost 0 bases, and 4 bases had no gene match. Germline-derived CDR1 and CDR2 are MNHEY and SVGAGI. CDR3 coding DNA: TGTGCCAGCAGTTACTCGCAGCGGGGGCTAGAGACCCAGTACTTC. Its protein is CASSYSQRGLETQYF.

The chain uses TRBV6-5 and TRBJ2-1; 9 bases are a match to TRBD1. Germline V gene lookup returns CDR1 MNHEY and CDR2 SVGAGI. The CDR3 loop spans 15 amino acids. After removal of 6 bases from V and 11 bases from J, the junction contained 14 bases not matched to a gene. CDR3 coding DNA: TGTGCCAGCAGGGAGGGACAGGGACTACGGACCAAGCAGTTCTTC. Amino acid sequence: CASREGQGLRTKQFF.